This TCR beta chain was recorded in a study of post-analysis software for immune sequencing data (dated by TCRdb to the mid-2010s). Study-level background: Disease courses on record covered relapsing-remitting, secondary progressive and progressive-relapsing multiple sclerosis, though some patients had no subtype annotation. The patient repertoires were set against about 12 previously published healthy control repertoires from donors whose ages ranged from roughly 6 to 27 years. A subset of samples was prepared in parallel using single-end sample barcoding, then pooled and co-amplified after Illumina adapter ligation.

To demonstrate the VDJtools post-analysis software, the study profiled TCR beta repertoires from the peripheral blood of 10 to 15 young patients with multiple sclerosis. Multiple sclerosis patients were children and adolescents aged 6 to 15 years. Receptor libraries were prepared by PCR. The sample was run on an Illumina HiSeq 2500. To reduce PCR and sequencing biases, unique molecular identifiers were built into the TCR beta cDNA libraries. Every 1 to 10 million input T cells yielded 500,000 or so cDNA molecules, meaning each molecule approximated one T cell. Patient libraries were prepared and sequenced with the same protocol used for the earlier healthy control dataset. Within a given batch, samples were prepared together, multiplexed and sequenced on the same HiSeq lane. For the original study's pipeline: Raw barcoded reads were processed with MIGEC, discarding single-read molecular identifier groups before consensus assembly and CDR3 extraction. Clonotype tables were post-analysed with VDJtools, and diversity was normalized by down-sampling all datasets to the smallest sample size. In repertoire overlap clustering, CDR3 amino acid sequences, but not nucleotide sequences, were matched to correct batch-related cross-sample contamination. TCRdb reprocessed the public reads (quality trimming at Q25 with fastp, clone calling with MiXCR) and kept in-frame beta chains. Each record represents a unique CDR3 protein, reported with the most common genes and DNA among its rows. The V and J calls, along with clone size, are taken from TCRdb and not from the paper's own processing. This sample lists approximately 360,000 distinct CDR3 sequences; roughly 35% were detected once. The ten biggest clones cover under 15% of the sample.

Remarks on this clonotype: The target of this receptor is not known. One base away there is no much larger clone; base qualities are not given.

Study-wide conclusions, independent of this receptor: The multiple sclerosis patient group was slightly younger than the control group. When samples were clustered directly using the F measure, samples prepared in the same batch co-clustered strongly, which prompted a batch-effect correction. Significantly lower normalized Chao1 diversity was found in multiple sclerosis patients than in controls, suggesting substantial peripheral T-cell clonal expansion.

This clonotype was sampled from a girl aged 10 to 17 with multiple sclerosis. Sequenced input: blood.

In nucleotide form, the sequence is TGTGCCAGCAGCCAAGATAACAGCCTTCATCAGCCCCAGCATTTT. Its translation reads: CASSQDNSLHQPQHF. The rearranged chain carries TRBV3-1 and TRBJ1-5, with the D gene not confidently named. Trimming takes 0 bases from V and 5 bases from J, and the germline ends sit 11 bases apart. From the cysteine up to the phenylalanine, the CDR3 has a length of 15 residues. The DNA shown is the 45-base CDR3, in frame from base 1. The germline V gene (reference sequence) provides CDR1 LGHDT and CDR2 YNNKEL.